The 23 T cell receptor beta chains in this list originate from one sample, sequenced in a study of cytomegalovirus exposure and HLA in healthy donors. Primers: 60 Vbeta forward and 13 Jbeta reverse. Some clones are missing from TCRdb's copy, which holds only in-frame ones; the method was immunoSEQ multiplex PCR. The top ten clones hold around 8.8% of a sample with about 140,000 clones, approximately 82% of them seen once. The sequenced material came from PBMCs. The receptor source for this set is a woman aged 60-70 years in good health and CMV-seropositive.

V gene TRBV19 combines with J gene TRBJ2-1; D might be TRBD1 (6 bases). The CDR3 runs 16 residues. The germline V gene has CDR1 LNHDA and CDR2 SQIVND (reference sequence). The V end was cut by 6 bases, the J end by 0 bases, with 15 bases between. The DNA for the CDR3 is TGTGCCAGTAGCACCCAACAGGGAAGCTCCTACAATGAGCAGTTCTTC. It translates to CASSTQQGSSYNEQFF.

This clone was counted a few times. V usage is TRBV4-2 and J usage is TRBJ1-4; perhaps TRBD1 as D (5 bases). The V end lost 0 bases, the J end lost 5 bases, and 13 bases lay between the germline ends. The CDR3 is made up of 16 amino acids. Germline V gives CDR1 LGHNA, CDR2 YNFKEQ. The CDR3 nucleotides are TGTGCCAGCAGCCAAGATGTTCAGGGTCCCAATGAAAAACTGTTTTTT. The encoded protein is CASSQDVQGPNEKLFF.

This clone appeared a few times. J is TRBJ2-5 and V is TRBV6-6, with D perhaps TRBD2 (5 bases). The CDR3 covers 16 residues. Trimming left V 7 bases short and J 4 bases short, with 22 bases between. Germline values: CDR1 MNHNY, CDR2 SVGAGI (reference sequence). The DNA of the CDR3 is TGTGCCAGCATCCTTGCCGAGGGATCCCTGAGAGAGACCCAGTACTTC. Residues: CASILAEGSLRETQYF.

The chain joins TRBV4-2 to TRBJ2-7; D is uncertain. CDR3 length: 13 amino acids. Trimming stripped 1 base from V and 5 bases from J, with 9 bases between. Looked up from germline, CDR1 is LGHNA and CDR2 is YNFKEQ. The DNA for the CDR3 is TGTGCCAGCAGCCAAGTAACTAAAGACGAGCAGTACTTC. This encodes CASSQVTKDEQYF.

The rearrangement uses TRBV7-9 and TRBJ2-7, with 7 positions matching TRBD1. Germline V gives CDR1 SEHNR, CDR2 FQNEAQ (reference sequence). Trimming at V came to 1 base and at J to 6 bases, leaving 6 bases not matched to a gene. This CDR3 spans 14 amino acids. The DNA of the CDR3 is TGTGCCAGCAGCTTAGAACACAGGGGCGGCGAGCAGTACTTC. Protein sequence: CASSLEHRGGEQYF. Full variable domain (missing parts from reference TRBV7-9 and TRBJ2-7): DTGVSQNPRHKITKRGQNVTFRCDPISEHNRLYWYRQTLGQGPEFLTYFQNEAQLEKSRLLSDRFSAERPKGSFSTLEIQRTEQGDSAMYLCASSLEHRGGEQYFGPGTRLTVT.

CDR3 region: CASSWGPGTSAEDTQYF. The CDR3 region has the DNA TGTGCCAGTAGTTGGGGTCCTGGGACTAGTGCGGAAGATACGCAGTATTTT. This chain joins TRBV19 and TRBJ2-3, with 8 bases fitting TRBD2. The junction had 15 bases not matched to a gene; V was cut back by 5 bases and J by 5 bases. The CDR3 has 17 amino acids. The germline V gene encodes CDR1 LNHDA and CDR2 SQIVND (reference sequence).

V is TRBV19 and J is TRBJ2-4; 7 bases line up with TRBD1. The CDR3 length is 15 residues. The germline CDR1 and CDR2 sequences are LNHDA and SQIVND (reference sequence). J lost 0 bases, V lost 9 bases, and 8 bases had no gene match. The CDR3 DNA is TGTGCCAGCCGGGACAGTTTACTAGCCAAAAACATTCAGTACTTC. It specifies CASRDSLLAKNIQYF.

This clone was counted a few times. The rearrangement links TRBV5-6 to TRBJ1-4, with D hard to call. The CDR3 totals 16 residues. Deletions cut 4 bases from V and 0 bases from J, with 13 bases between. In germline, CDR1 is SGHDT, CDR2 YYEEEE. The CDR3 DNA sequence: TGTGCCAGCAGCGCCAGCGACGGTGCAACTAATGAAAAACTGTTTTTT. Encoded protein: CASSASDGATNEKLFF.

The V call is TRBV10-3, the J call TRBJ2-7; unclear D gene. From germline, CDR1 is ENHRY and CDR2 SYGVKD. The CDR3 is made up of 11 amino acids. Trimming took 6 bases from V and 4 from J, leaving 7 bases between them. The CDR3 loop is CAISPGYEQYF. CDR3 nucleotides: TGTGCCATCAGCCCCGGGTACGAGCAGTACTTC.

The chain has TRBV30 and TRBJ1-6, with D possibly being TRBD1 (6 bases). Germline V CDR1 and CDR2: GTSNPN, SVGIG (reference sequence). V was cut by 0 bases and J by 10 bases, with 13 bases left in between. CDR3 length: 14 amino acids. Written as DNA, the CDR3 is TGTGCCTGGAGTGTCCAGGGGAAAAGGTCACCCCTCCACTTT. It is translated as CAWSVQGKRSPLHF.

This clone was seen once. The rearrangement uses TRBV7-2 and TRBJ2-2; 8 bases match TRBD2. The germline V gene encodes CDR1 SGHTA and CDR2 FQGNSA. The CDR3 sequence is 14 residues long. V lost 6 bases to trimming and J lost 7 bases; unmatched junction nucleotides: 7. The CDR3 DNA is TGTGCCAGCAGAGGAGCGGGAGTAAACGGGGAGCTGTTTTTT. This translates into CASRGAGVNGELFF.

V usage is TRBV30 and J usage is TRBJ2-5, with D maybe TRBD1 (5 bases). The last part of the DNA fits TRBJ2-7 better; the J call may be wrong. Germline CDR1 reads GTSNPN; CDR2 reads SVGIG (reference sequence). CDR3 length: 15 residues. The CDR3 DNA reads TGTGCCTGGAGTCCCAGGAAAGGGGTCCCCTACGAGCAGTACTTC. This codes for CAWSPRKGVPYEQYF.

This clone turned up a few times. This chain joins TRBV28 and TRBJ2-1; D possibly corresponds to TRBD1 (6 bases). The CDR3 consists of 15 residues. Germline V gene lookup returns CDR1 MDHEN and CDR2 SYDVKM. Trimming removed 8 bases at V and 0 bases at J, with 14 bases between. DNA for the CDR3: TGTGCCAGCTTCAGGGGCTACAGCTCCTACAATGAGCAGTTCTTC. It encodes CASFRGYSSYNEQFF.

V and J are TRBV30 and TRBJ2-7; 11 nucleotides line up with TRBD2. V lost 5 bases to trimming and J lost 0 bases; unmatched junction nucleotides: 6. The CDR3 spans 15 residues. Per germline, CDR1 GTSNPN and CDR2 SVGIG (reference sequence). The CDR3 bases are TGTGCCTGGGGGGGGACTAGCGGTTCCTCCTACGAGCAGTACTTC. This sequence encodes CAWGGTSGSSYEQYF.

The chain combines TRBV4-1 with TRBJ2-1; D is perhaps TRBD2 (5 bases). The CDR3 consists of 15 residues. V lost 2 bases, J lost 12 bases, and 20 bases lay in between. Germline V gene sequence: CDR1 MGHRA, CDR2 YSYEKL. The CDR3 here is CASSQFAVGALGQFF. DNA of the CDR3: TGCGCCAGCAGCCAATTTGCTGTGGGAGCTTTGGGGCAGTTCTTC.

This rearrangement joins TRBV30 to TRBJ1-3, with D uncertain. This CDR3 region has 12 residues. From germline, CDR1 is GTSNPN and CDR2 SVGIG (reference sequence). V lost 3 bases, J lost 7 bases, and 10 bases lay in between. CDR3 sequence reads: CAWRFQRNTIYF. The CDR3 DNA follows: TGTGCCTGGAGATTTCAGAGGAACACCATATATTTT.

This chain connects TRBV28 to TRBJ1-3, with a weak D call TRBD1 (5 bases). This CDR3 is built from 16 residues. Trimming took off 5 bases at V and 0 bases at J, with 14 bases between the two ends. From germline, CDR1 is MDHEN and CDR2 SYDVKM. CDR3 amino acids: CASSPDSAFSGNTIYF. The DNA of the CDR3 is TGTGCCAGCAGTCCAGACAGCGCGTTCTCTGGAAACACCATATATTTT.

The chain is built from TRBV5-6 and TRBJ2-3; D ambiguous. The CDR3 covers 14 residues. Germline lookup yields CDR1 SGHDT and CDR2 YYEEEE. Trimming cost V 4 bases and J 5 bases, with 14 bases left between them. The CDR3 spells CASSLDGWRDTQYF. The CDR3 DNA reads as TGTGCCAGCAGCCTGGACGGGTGGAGAGATACGCAGTATTTT.

There are a few counts of this clone. One base separates it from a far larger clone, so it is likely a read error. Distinct nucleotide sequences in the sample also encode this CDR3. The rearrangement joins TRBV27 to TRBJ2-7; TRBD2 might be the D (6 bases). The V end was cut by 7 bases, the J end by 1 base, with 14 bases between. The CDR3 totals 14 residues. CDR1 MNHEY and CDR2 SMNVEV come from the germline V gene (reference sequence). DNA of the CDR3: TGTGCCAGCAAACTAGCCGCTGCGTCCTACGAGCAGTACTTC. This gives the protein CASKLAAASYEQYF.

The chain carries TRBV7-8 and TRBJ1-5; D perhaps matches TRBD1 (6 bases). The V and J ends lost 1 base and 6 bases respectively, with 10 bases between them. CDR3 length: 14 amino acids. The V gene's germline CDR1 is SGHVS and CDR2 FQNEAQ. As DNA, the CDR3 is TGTGCCAGCAGCTTAGGAGGCAGGGGTCAGCCCCAGCATTTT. Protein product: CASSLGGRGQPQHF.

The chain links TRBV14 to TRBJ2-7, with TRBD2 identical over 7 bases. CDR3 length: 14 residues. The germline gives CDR1 SGHDN, CDR2 FVKESK. The trim removed 0 bases at V and 6 bases at J, leaving 5 bases unmatched. The CDR3 is CASSQETGGGEQYF. Here the CDR3 DNA reads TGTGCCAGCAGCCAAGAAACTGGGGGGGGCGAGCAGTACTTC.

This clone was detected once. The chain has TRBV6-1 and TRBJ2-5; D gene unclear. The DNA end lines up better with TRBJ2-7; the J call may be wrong. Germline CDR1 reads MNHNS; CDR2 reads SASEGT. The CDR3 has 13 amino acids. The CDR3 reads CASSDPGFYEQYF. CDR3 nucleotides: TGTGCCAGCAGTGATCCCGGTTTTTACGAGCAGTACTTC.

The J gene is TRBJ2-2, the V gene TRBV28, with D possibly being TRBD1 (5 bases). This CDR3 comprises 15 residues. Trimming removed 3 bases from V and 5 bases from J, with 13 bases in between. Per germline, CDR1 MDHEN and CDR2 SYDVKM. The CDR3 coding sequence is TGTGCCAGCAGTTTCAATGCAGGGCCTACCGGGGAGCTGTTTTTT. Its protein is CASSFNAGPTGELFF.